This T cell receptor beta chain stems from a study of Graves' ophthalmopathy and Graves' hyperthyroidism. Study-wide results and limits: With about 71% sensitivity and approximately 72% specificity, the model predicted ophthalmopathy progression. Most thyroid-expanded clonotypes exceeding 0.001 frequency were also found in blood.

Ineligible for inclusion were patients with other autoimmune diseases, uncontrolled infections, pregnancy or lactation. A diagnosis was made from clinical symptoms together with serum thyroxine, TRAb, thyroid ultrasound and orbital computed tomography. RNA transcripts were the source from which TCR beta CDR3 regions were amplified. In the first round, RT-PCR was carried out with HTBI primers, and a multiplex PCR formed the second round. TCRdb processed the multiplex PCR reads anew with MiXCR; each CDR3 protein has one entry. The sample carries 200,000 to 250,000 distinct CDR3 sequences, approximately 29% recorded once. This clonotype was seen ten or more times. Its specificity is not known. The source is a man between 45 and 60 years old with Graves' ophthalmopathy. Sequencing input: peripheral blood.

CDR3 coding DNA: TGTGCCAGCAGCCCGGGAAGAGTACAGCCCCAGCATTTT. It specifies CASSPGRVQPQHF. The genes are TRBV12-3 or TRBV12-4 and TRBJ1-5; D is unclear. The CDR3 consists of 13 residues. The germline V and J ends were trimmed by 6 bases and 7 bases, with 13 bases remaining between them.